This T cell receptor beta chain was obtained from a study of regulatory T cells in long-lasting Graves disease. Specified time point: newly diagnosed GD, antithyroid drugs for less than 3 months. PBMC-derived RNA was used for the TCR library. The germline CDR1 and CDR2 sequences are LNHDA and SQIVND (reference sequence). The CDR3 extends over 13 amino acids. V dropped 3 bases and J dropped 0 bases, with 5 bases sitting between them. To make TCR beta libraries, researchers used iRepertoire HTBI primers and Arm-PCR of CDR3 regions. TCRdb fed the multiplex PCR reads into MiXCR, producing one record per CDR3 protein. The repertoire has roughly 420,000 distinct CDR3 sequences, 15% of them found once; the top ten carry approximately 21%.

The sequence was obtained from a female donor with Graves disease. This sample comprised peripheral blood mononuclear cells (PBMCs), obtained at new diagnosis, from a patient treated with antithyroid drugs. The chain recombines TRBV19 with TRBJ1-1, with D hard to call. CDR3 residues: CASSIWVNTEAFF. The CDR3 DNA is TGTGCCAGTAGTATTTGGGTGAACACTGAAGCTTTCTTT.